These 24 T cell receptor beta chains came from one sample sequenced in a study of PD-L1 blockade in urothelial cancer. Sequencing was performed with immunoSEQ multiplex PCR; in TCRdb, only in-frame clones are kept and a portion is missing. Of more than 60,000 clones listed, roughly 90% are singletons. Time point specified: peripheral blood 6 weeks after treatment start. The sample was PBMCs, taken around atezolizumab (anti-PD-L1) treatment. The receptors here all came from a man aged 60 to 69 with urothelial cancer.

This chain's CDR3 is CASSGDRGGNQPQHF. The CDR3 DNA follows: TGTGCCAGCAGTGGGGACAGGGGAGGCAATCAGCCCCAGCATTTT. V is TRBV2 and J is TRBJ1-5; TRBD1 matches at 10 bases. CDR1 is SNHLY and CDR2 is FYNNEI in the germline V gene. The trim removed 4 bases at V and 2 bases at J, leaving 2 bases unmatched. This CDR3 region has 15 residues. The complete variable domain, with remaining parts taken from reference TRBV2 and TRBJ1-5, reads EPEVTQTPSHQVTQMGQEVILRCVPISNHLYFYWYRQILGQKVEFLVSFYNNEISEKSEIFDDQFSVERPDGSNFTLKIRSTKLEDSAMYFCASSGDRGGNQPQHFGDGTRLSIL.

The chain combines TRBV28 with TRBJ2-7; TRBD2 matches at 10 bases. With V trimmed by 6 bases and J by 1 base, 9 bases remained unmatched. Germline loops: CDR1 MDHEN, CDR2 SYDVKM. This CDR3 is 16 amino acids long. The CDR3 is CASRPPGLAISYEQYF. In nucleotides, the CDR3 is TGTGCCAGCAGGCCGCCGGGACTAGCGATATCCTACGAGCAGTACTTC.

This sequence joins TRBV5-4 and TRBJ2-5; 9 positions match TRBD2. Germline V CDR1 and CDR2: SGHNT, YYREEE (reference sequence). The V segment lost 2 bases and the J segment 2 bases; nucleotides outside the gene matches: 7. The CDR3 is 16 residues long. The CDR3 coding sequence is TGTGCCAGCAGCTTAGATCTAGCGGGGTCTCAAGAGACCCAGTACTTC. The encoded protein is CASSLDLAGSQETQYF.

This clone occurred many times. The genes are TRBV2 and TRBJ1-1; D is perhaps TRBD1 (6 bases). Germline lookup yields CDR1 SNHLY and CDR2 FYNNEI. V lost 3 bases to trimming and J lost 5 bases, with 13 bases between them. This CDR3 region has 14 residues. The CDR3 loop is CASSDRQGWTEAFF. CDR3 coding DNA: TGTGCCAGCAGTGACCGGCAGGGGTGGACTGAAGCTTTCTTT.

The chain is built from TRBV11-2 and TRBJ2-3; the match to TRBD1 covers 7 bases. Germline-derived CDR1 and CDR2 are SGHAT and FQNNGV. The CDR3 covers 16 residues. Trimming at V came to 2 bases and at J to 6 bases, leaving 11 bases not matched to a gene. The CDR3 is CASSLRERQGTDTQYF. Here the CDR3 DNA reads TGTGCCAGCAGCTTAAGGGAGAGACAGGGTACTGATACGCAGTATTTT.

This clone was observed many times. The chain is built from TRBV5-1 and TRBJ1-1; 7 nucleotides agree with TRBD1. V dropped 3 bases and J dropped 2; count of bases not matched to a gene: 4. The CDR3 totals 14 residues. Germline-derived CDR1 and CDR2 are SGHRS and YFSETQ. Written as DNA, the CDR3 is TGCGCCAGCAGCTCGGGACAGCCCAACACTGAAGCTTTCTTT. It codes for CASSSGQPNTEAFF.

This clone was detected only a few times. This chain uses TRBV11-3 with TRBJ2-5, with 8 bases that match TRBD2. V lost 3 bases, J lost 2 bases, and 8 bases stayed unmatched. Germline V lookup: CDR1 SGHNT, CDR2 YENEEA. The CDR3 is made up of 16 amino acids. CDR3 nucleotides: TGTGCCAGCAGCTTTAGCGGGACTAGGAATCAAGAGACCCAGTACTTC. Encoded protein: CASSFSGTRNQETQYF.

This chain connects TRBV4-1 to TRBJ2-5; a weak D match, TRBD2 (5 bases). The CDR3 is 13 amino acids. V shed 6 bases and J shed 7 bases, with 15 bases lying between them. CDR1 MGHRA and CDR2 YSYEKL come from the germline V gene. The CDR3 DNA reads TGCGCCAGCAGACAGCCGTCTCGGGGGACCCAGTACTTC. Its protein product is CASRQPSRGTQYF.

J is TRBJ2-5 and V is TRBV7-2, with D uncertain. The CDR3 is 15 residues long. From germline, CDR1 is SGHTA and CDR2 FQGNSA. V was shortened by 6 bases and J by 3 bases, with 17 bases between the two germline ends. The CDR3 coding sequence is TGTGCCAGCAGTCGCGGTGCCATAGCTAAAGAGACCCAGTACTTC. Translation: CASSRGAIAKETQYF.

This sequence joins TRBV9 and TRBJ2-3; 11 bases map to TRBD2. CDR3 length equals 19 residues. Trimming cost V 3 bases and J 0 bases; bases outside gene matches: 12. Germline V gene sequence: CDR1 SGDLS, CDR2 YYNGEE. CDR3 coding DNA: TGTGCCAGCAGCGCGAGCTGGTTAATAGCGGGGGGGAGCACAGATACGCAGTATTTT. Protein: CASSASWLIAGGSTDTQYF.

The chain combines TRBV10-3 with TRBJ1-1; 7 nucleotides match TRBD1. CDR3 length: 16 residues. V gave up 7 bases and J gave up 3 bases; unmatched junction bases: 14. Germline CDR1 ENHRY, CDR2 SYGVKD. The CDR3 here is CAITRSTGAGYTEAFF. CDR3 coding DNA: TGTGCCATCACCCGATCCACAGGGGCTGGGTACACTGAAGCTTTCTTT.

The genes are TRBV7-3 and TRBJ2-7; 8 bases match TRBD1. The CDR3 length is 16 residues. From germline, CDR1 is SGHTA and CDR2 FQGTGA. After removal of 0 bases from V and 5 bases from J, the junction contained 9 bases not matched to a gene. The CDR3 region is CASSLTSSGGRHEQYF. CDR3 nucleotides: TGTGCCAGCAGCTTAACGTCGTCAGGGGGCCGCCACGAGCAGTACTTC.

This clone was found a few times. The chain joins TRBV30 to TRBJ1-1, with a tentative D call TRBD1 (6 bases). From germline, CDR1 is GTSNPN and CDR2 SVGIG (reference sequence). The CDR3 loop spans 13 amino acids. Trimming stripped 2 bases from V and 2 bases from J, with 9 bases between. The CDR3 region is CAWSRGQNTEAFF. The CDR3 DNA sequence: TGTGCCTGGAGTCGGGGACAAAACACTGAAGCTTTCTTT.

The chain recombines TRBV5-5 with TRBJ2-3; possibly TRBD2 for D (6 bases). Trimming left V 4 bases short and J 1 base short, with 22 bases between. The CDR3 covers 18 residues. Germline lookup yields CDR1 SGHKS and CDR2 YYEKEE (reference sequence). The CDR3 coding sequence is TGTGCCAGCAGCGCGGGGCCGGTCCGGAACTCTGGCACAGATACGCAGTATTTT. This sequence encodes CASSAGPVRNSGTDTQYF.

The chain has TRBV6-1 and TRBJ2-5; 9 positions match TRBD1. The trim removed 1 base at V and 2 bases at J, leaving 8 bases unmatched. Looked up from germline, CDR1 is MNHNS and CDR2 is SASEGT. This CDR3 region has 17 residues. CDR3: CASSEELPGTGQETQYF. The DNA for the CDR3 is TGTGCCAGCAGTGAAGAGCTGCCCGGGACAGGGCAAGAGACCCAGTACTTC.

In its sample, this clone was seen once. V gene TRBV5-1 combines with J gene TRBJ1-1, with no clear D. V lost 2 bases and J lost 4, with 9 bases in between. CDR3 length: 13 residues. Per the germline V gene, CDR1 is SGHRS and CDR2 is YFSETQ. As DNA, the CDR3 is TGCGCCAGCAGCTTCCGGGTGAGCACTGAAGCTTTCTTT. Translated: CASSFRVSTEAFF.

This clone turned up a few times. This chain links TRBV11-2 with TRBJ2-7; maybe TRBD2 (5 bases). CDR1 and CDR2 (germline): SGHAT, FQNNGV. The CDR3 extends over 16 amino acids. The V end was cut by 5 bases, the J end by 2 bases, with 19 bases between. CDR3 nucleotides: TGTGCCAGCAGCGCCATTCGGGGTGCACGCGCCTACGAGCAGTACTTC. This sequence encodes CASSAIRGARAYEQYF.

The CDR3 protein is CASSETPTAGSPLHF. The CDR3 DNA sequence: TGTGCCAGCAGCGAAACCCCCACGGCGGGGTCACCCCTCCACTTT. This rearrangement joins TRBV7-6 to TRBJ1-6; D gene ambiguous. The CDR3 sequence is 15 residues long. CDR1 and CDR2 from the germline V gene are SGHVS and FNYEAQ. Trimming left V 5 bases short and J 10 bases short, with 18 bases between.

This clone showed up just a few times. The V gene is TRBV7-8, the J gene TRBJ1-5, with 8 bases identical to TRBD1. After removal of 3 bases from V and 5 bases from J, the junction contained 6 bases not matched to a gene. Looked up from germline, CDR1 is SGHVS and CDR2 is FQNEAQ. This CDR3 contains 15 residues. CDR3: CASSFQQDRDQPQHF. In nucleotides, the CDR3 is TGTGCCAGCAGCTTCCAACAGGACAGGGATCAGCCCCAGCATTTT.

The J gene is TRBJ1-1, the V gene TRBV30; D not resolved. V was shortened by 1 base and J by 1 base, with 25 bases between the two germline ends. Germline lookup yields CDR1 GTSNPN and CDR2 SVGIG (reference sequence). This CDR3 contains 19 residues. In DNA, the CDR3 is TGTGCCTGGAGTGGCCCCCCCGTTGGGCCGTTATTGGAGAACACTGAAGCTTTCTTT. Its protein is CAWSGPPVGPLLENTEAFF.

V usage is TRBV13 and J usage is TRBJ1-1; possibly TRBD1 for D (5 bases). Looked up from germline, CDR1 is PRHDT and CDR2 is FYEKMQ (reference sequence). This CDR3 comprises 13 residues. Trimming removed 3 bases from V and 5 bases from J, with 10 bases in between. Written as DNA, the CDR3 is TGTGCCAGCAGCTTGGTCGGGGGAACTGAAGCTTTCTTT. Translated, it gives CASSLVGGTEAFF.

This sequence joins TRBV6-5 and TRBJ1-1, with D possibly being TRBD1 (6 bases). The CDR3 spans 14 residues. With 2 bases removed from V and 8 bases from J, the gap between germline ends came to 15 bases. Germline CDR1 reads MNHEY; CDR2 reads SVGAGI. CDR3 amino acids: CASSYLDRPKEAFF. In DNA form, the CDR3 reads TGTGCCAGCAGTTACCTAGACAGGCCTAAAGAAGCTTTCTTT.

This chain connects TRBV6-5 to TRBJ2-7, with D maybe TRBD1 (7 bases). From germline, CDR1 is MNHEY and CDR2 SVGAGI. The CDR3 is 15 residues long. The V and J ends lost 6 bases and 2 bases respectively, with 17 bases between them. Here the CDR3 DNA reads TGTGCCAGCAGGGCGGGACAGCTACCTACCTACGAGCAGTACTTC. As protein: CASRAGQLPTYEQYF.

This chain uses TRBV29-1 with TRBJ2-2; 8 bases are shared with TRBD2. V was pared by 3 bases and J by 3 bases, with 3 bases of the junction left unmatched. Germline assignment: CDR1 SQVTM and CDR2 ANQGSEA. This CDR3 is 14 amino acids long. The CDR3 region has the DNA TGCAGCGTTGATACTAGCGGTTACACCGGGGAGCTGTTTTTT. It encodes CSVDTSGYTGELFF.